The 29 T cell receptor beta chains below were found in one sample sequenced in a study of blood T cell repertoires in COVID-19. TCRdb keeps only in-frame clones here, not all; method: immunoSEQ multiplex PCR. The profile shows about 240,000 clones, more than 75% of them singletons. Sample: peripheral blood. The receptors here all came from a woman of 80 years or more with COVID-19, enrolled during active disease.

CDR3 DNA: TGTGCCAGCTCACTTGCCGGCGGACAGGGGGGGACTAACTATGGCTACACCTTC. Its translation: CASSLAGGQGGTNYGYTF. The chain combines TRBV18 with TRBJ1-2, with TRBD1 matching 10 bases. The CDR3 spans 18 residues. CDR1 is KGHSH and CDR2 is LQKENI in the germline V gene. With 4 bases clipped from V and 0 bases from J, the junction kept 11 bases outside the gene matches. Full variable domain (rest looked up from reference TRBV18 and TRBJ1-2): NAGVMQNPRHLVRRRGQEARLRCSPMKGHSHVYWYRQLPEEGLKFMVYLQKENIIDESGMPKERFSAEFPKEGPSILRIQQVVRGDSAAYFCASSLAGGQGGTNYGYTFGSGTRLTVV.

This clone was seen only a few times. This chain connects TRBV7-3 to TRBJ1-1, with unresolved D. Per germline, CDR1 SGHTA and CDR2 FQGTGA. V was cut by 0 bases and J by 2 bases, with 10 bases left in between. This CDR3 has 15 amino acids. This CDR3 reads CASSLTYEGNTEAFF. The CDR3 nucleotides are TGTGCCAGCAGCTTAACTTATGAGGGAAACACTGAAGCTTTCTTT.

To note about this clone: Other DNA sequences within the sample encode an identical CDR3. The CDR3 nucleotides read TGTGCCAGCTCACGTCAGGGAGGAAACACTGAAGCTTTCTTT. It specifies CASSRQGGNTEAFF. The J gene is TRBJ1-1, the V gene TRBV18, with D possibly TRBD1 on 5 matching bases. Trimming cost V 4 bases and J 2 bases, with 11 bases left between them. The CDR3 consists of 14 residues. Germline lookup yields CDR1 KGHSH and CDR2 LQKENI.

This rearrangement joins TRBV4-2 to TRBJ2-7, with D possibly being TRBD1 (6 bases). The germline CDR1 and CDR2 sequences are LGHNA and YNFKEQ. V lost 4 bases, J lost 6 bases, and 19 bases lay in between. This CDR3 has 15 amino acids. The CDR3 region is CASSLSAGESGEQYF. Here the CDR3 DNA reads TGTGCCAGCAGCCTTAGCGCAGGGGAGTCGGGCGAGCAGTACTTC.

This chain uses TRBV5-1 with TRBJ2-1, with 8 bases that match TRBD2. The trim removed 2 bases at V and 2 bases at J, leaving 3 bases unmatched. Germline V CDR1 and CDR2: SGHRS, YFSETQ. The CDR3 is 15 amino acids. In DNA, the CDR3 is TGCGCCAGCAGCTTTACTAGCGGTCCCTACAATGAGCAGTTCTTC. Amino acids: CASSFTSGPYNEQFF.

This clone was detected once. The CDR3 is CASSLRGGSYEQYF. CDR3 DNA sequence: TGTGCCAGCAGCCTGAGGGGGGGGTCCTACGAGCAGTACTTC. This rearrangement joins TRBV6-5 to TRBJ2-7; D is possibly TRBD2 (7 bases). The CDR3 has 14 amino acids. The germline V and J ends were trimmed by 6 bases and 1 base, with 13 bases remaining between them. CDR1 and CDR2 from the germline V gene are MNHEY and SVGAGI.

The chain employs TRBV30 and TRBJ2-7; a weak D match, TRBD2 (5 bases). The CDR3 totals 18 residues. Trimming took 1 base from V and 0 from J, leaving 22 bases between them. The V gene's germline CDR1 is GTSNPN and CDR2 SVGIG (reference sequence). The CDR3 here is CAWSAGNLVGARSYEQYF. The CDR3 nucleotides read TGTGCCTGGAGTGCTGGGAACTTGGTGGGAGCCCGCTCCTACGAGCAGTACTTC.

The V and J genes are TRBV6-2 or TRBV6-3 and TRBJ2-1; 8 nucleotides match TRBD1. Germline V gives CDR1 MNHEY, CDR2 SVGEGT. There are 15 residues in the CDR3. The V segment lost 6 bases and the J segment 5 bases; nucleotides outside the gene matches: 9. The CDR3 protein is CASRPFYRGNNEQFF. CDR3 nucleotides: TGTGCCAGCAGGCCTTTTTACAGGGGGAACAATGAGCAGTTCTTC.

The gene calls are TRBV24-1 and TRBJ2-3; 10 bases match TRBD2. The germline CDR1 and CDR2 sequences are KGHDR and SFDVKD. After removal of 3 bases from V and 4 bases from J, the junction contained 12 bases not matched to a gene. The CDR3 spans 18 residues. The CDR3 is CATSDPPSLAGDADTQYF. In DNA form, the CDR3 reads TGTGCCACCAGTGATCCCCCGTCCCTAGCGGGAGACGCAGATACGCAGTATTTT.

The V gene is TRBV5-4, the J gene TRBJ1-6; 9 bases match TRBD1. This CDR3 has 15 residues. Unmatched junction bases numbered 6, after V lost 2 bases and J lost 9 bases. Germline assignment: CDR1 SGHNT and CDR2 YYREEE (reference sequence). CDR3 nucleotide sequence: TGTGCCAGCAGCTTTCCCGGGACAGGGAGTTCACCCCTCCACTTT. Protein: CASSFPGTGSSPLHF. The full variable domain, completed using reference TRBV5-4 and TRBJ1-6, is ETGVTQSPTHLIKTRGQQVTLRCSSQSGHNTVSWYQQALGQGPQFIFQYYREEENGRGNFPPRFSGLQFPNYSSELNVNALELDDSALYLCASSFPGTGSSPLHFGNGTRLTVT.

The chain uses TRBV30 and TRBJ2-5, with D tentatively TRBD1 (6 bases). The V and J ends lost 1 base and 5 bases respectively, with 38 bases between them. Germline V gives CDR1 GTSNPN, CDR2 SVGIG (reference sequence). The CDR3 is 22 residues long. CDR3 loop: CAWSGGGQGRRTLLDSWETQYF. CDR3 DNA: TGTGCCTGGAGTGGGGGTGGGCAGGGGAGACGAACCCTACTAGATTCGTGGGAGACCCAGTACTTC.

The rearrangement uses TRBV30 and TRBJ1-4, with D hard to call. CDR1 GTSNPN and CDR2 SVGIG come from the germline V gene (reference sequence). The CDR3 has 14 amino acids. V shed 0 bases and J shed 11 bases, with 16 bases lying between them. The CDR3 loop reads CAWSVRGRAGKLFF. CDR3 coding DNA: TGTGCCTGGAGTGTACGTGGGAGGGCCGGCAAACTGTTTTTT. Full variable domain (outside the CDR3, taken from reference TRBV30 and TRBJ1-4): SQTIHQWPATLVQPVGSPLSLECTVEGTSNPNLYWYRQAAGRGLQLLFYSVGIGQISSEVPQNLSASRPQDRQFILSSKKLLLSDSGFYLCAWSVRGRAGKLFFGSGTQLSVL.

This clone appeared once. This chain links TRBV11-2 with TRBJ1-4; D gene unclear. The germline V gene encodes CDR1 SGHAT and CDR2 FQNNGV. This CDR3 is built from 15 residues. V was pared by 1 base and J by 7 bases, with 13 bases between. CDR3 nucleotides: TGTGCCAGCAGCTTAGGCTCTCAACGGGGTGAAAAACTGTTTTTT. Translating gives CASSLGSQRGEKLFF.

The gene calls are TRBV18 and TRBJ1-4; D unclear. The CDR3 runs to 14 residues. CDR1 is KGHSH, CDR2 LQKENI, per germline. Between the trimmed V and J ends, which lost 6 bases and 5 bases, there was a span of 13 bases. CDR3 protein: CASSSEIVNEKLFF. The CDR3 DNA follows: TGTGCCAGCTCCTCGGAGATTGTCAATGAAAAACTGTTTTTT. Drawing the rest from reference TRBV18 and TRBJ1-4, the complete variable domain is NAGVMQNPRHLVRRRGQEARLRCSPMKGHSHVYWYRQLPEEGLKFMVYLQKENIIDESGMPKERFSAEFPKEGPSILRIQQVVRGDSAAYFCASSSEIVNEKLFFGSGTQLSVL.

V is TRBV2 and J is TRBJ1-5; TRBD1 matches 10 bases. This CDR3 has 15 residues. The germline V gene has CDR1 SNHLY and CDR2 FYNNEI. Unmatched junction bases numbered 5, after V lost 5 bases and J lost 4 bases. The CDR3 DNA sequence: TGTGCCAGCAGTTTCCGACAGGGGGCTAATCAGCCCCAGCATTTT. Its protein product is CASSFRQGANQPQHF.

The CDR3 DNA reads as TGTGCCAGCAGTTTAACCGGGACACCCTATGGCTACACCTTC. Residues: CASSLTGTPYGYTF. The chain is built from TRBV28 and TRBJ1-2, with D tentatively TRBD1 (6 bases). Looked up from germline, CDR1 is MDHEN and CDR2 is SYDVKM. The CDR3 loop spans 14 amino acids. Trimming removed 2 bases at V and 4 bases at J, with 11 bases between.

The chain links TRBV3-1 (or the pseudogene TRBV3-2) to TRBJ1-3, with D tentatively TRBD1 (5 bases). The germline V and J ends were trimmed by 4 bases and 4 bases, with 14 bases remaining between them. The CDR3 is 15 amino acids. Germline V gene sequence: CDR1 LGHDT, CDR2 YNNKEL (reference sequence). Here the CDR3 DNA reads TGTGCCAGCAGCCTTAAAGGGGCCATGGGAAACACCATATATTTT. Translating it yields CASSLKGAMGNTIYF.

This chain joins TRBV19 and TRBJ1-6; 9 positions match TRBD1. Germline CDR1 and CDR2: LNHDA and SQIVND (reference sequence). Trimming cost V 4 bases and J 10 bases; bases outside gene matches: 17. The CDR3 sequence is 18 residues long. Here the CDR3 reads CASSTDSSGTGMGSPLHF. The CDR3 DNA is TGTGCCAGTAGTACCGACAGCTCCGGGACAGGGATGGGATCACCCCTCCACTTT. Full variable domain (missing parts from reference TRBV19 and TRBJ1-6): DGGITQSPKYLFRKEGQNVTLSCEQNLNHDAMYWYRQDPGQGLRLIYYSQIVNDFQKGDIAEGYSVSREKKESFPLTVTSAQKNPTAFYLCASSTDSSGTGMGSPLHFGNGTRLTVT.

DNA for the CDR3: TGTGCCAGCAGTTACTCCTCGCAGGGGACTGAAGCTTTCTTT. Translation gives CASSYSSQGTEAFF. The gene calls are TRBV6-5 and TRBJ1-1; possible D gene TRBD1, 6 bases. Germline loops: CDR1 MNHEY, CDR2 SVGAGI. Trimming stripped 0 bases from V and 5 bases from J, with 10 bases between. The CDR3 is made up of 14 amino acids.

The chain uses TRBV10-1 and TRBJ1-1; D might be TRBD1 (5 bases). Trimming took 10 bases from V and 0 from J, leaving 12 bases between them. This CDR3 has 13 amino acids. From germline, CDR1 is WNHNN and CDR2 SYGVQD (reference sequence). The CDR3 loop reads CATRQTMNTEAFF. DNA for the CDR3: TGCGCCACCAGACAGACAATGAACACTGAAGCTTTCTTT.

The chain joins TRBV3-1 (or the pseudogene TRBV3-2) to TRBJ1-3; TRBD1 is a possible D gene (5 bases). Germline V CDR1 and CDR2: LGHDT, YNNKEL (reference sequence). V lost 3 bases, J lost 2 bases, and 11 bases lay in between. There are 15 residues in the CDR3. The CDR3 sequence: CASSQPRVPGNTIYF. CDR3 DNA: TGTGCCAGCAGCCAGCCCAGGGTTCCTGGAAACACCATATATTTT.

The chain links TRBV5-1 to TRBJ2-2; unclear D gene. The V gene's germline CDR1 is SGHRS and CDR2 YFSETQ. Trimming pared 2 bases from V and 0 bases from J, leaving 8 bases between. The CDR3 is 15 residues long. CDR3 loop: CASSFLSANTGELFF. For the CDR3, the DNA is TGCGCCAGCAGCTTCCTCAGCGCGAACACCGGGGAGCTGTTTTTT.

This chain links TRBV7-9 with TRBJ1-6; 11 bases line up with TRBD1. The CDR3 covers 17 residues. Germline loops: CDR1 SEHNR, CDR2 FQNEAQ (reference sequence). V lost 4 bases, J lost 9 bases, and 11 bases stayed unmatched. This CDR3 is CASSSHEGQGARSPLHF. As DNA, the CDR3 is TGTGCCAGCAGCTCACACGAAGGACAGGGGGCGCGTTCACCCCTCCACTTT. Full variable domain (missing parts from reference TRBV7-9 and TRBJ1-6): DTGVSQNPRHKITKRGQNVTFRCDPISEHNRLYWYRQTLGQGPEFLTYFQNEAQLEKSRLLSDRFSAERPKGSFSTLEIQRTEQGDSAMYLCASSSHEGQGARSPLHFGNGTRLTVT.

The V and J genes are TRBV2 and TRBJ2-1, with D maybe TRBD2 (6 bases). The CDR3 is 13 residues long. Trimming took off 6 bases at V and 3 bases at J, with 9 bases between the two ends. Germline V gene lookup returns CDR1 SNHLY and CDR2 FYNNEI. In nucleotides, the CDR3 is TGTGCCAGCAGGGTAGCGGTCTACAATGAGCAGTTCTTC. Translating gives CASRVAVYNEQFF.

In DNA, the CDR3 is TGTGCCATCAGTGAGTATCGATCGTCAGGGGGCCTTGAAGAGCAGTACTTC. It codes for CAISEYRSSGGLEEQYF. The V call is TRBV10-3, the J call TRBJ2-7; 8 nucleotides agree with TRBD1. CDR3 length: 17 residues. J was trimmed by 7 bases and V by 1 base; bases with no gene match: 15. Germline V CDR1 and CDR2: ENHRY, SYGVKD.

The rearrangement uses TRBV28 and TRBJ2-7; TRBD1 matches 9 bases. V was clipped by 5 bases and J by 2 bases; unmatched bases: 10. From germline, CDR1 is MDHEN and CDR2 SYDVKM. This CDR3 region has 16 residues. CDR3 sequence: CASSLPPTGGPYEQYF. In DNA form, the CDR3 reads TGTGCCAGCAGTCTACCCCCGACAGGGGGACCCTACGAGCAGTACTTC.

The chain joins TRBV24-1 to TRBJ2-3; tentatively, D is TRBD1 (5 bases). Trimming cost V 8 bases and J 4 bases, with 12 bases left between them. The CDR3 is 13 residues long. Germline values: CDR1 KGHDR, CDR2 SFDVKD. The CDR3, as DNA: TGTGCCACCAAGGGGCTTTTATCAGATACGCAGTATTTT. Translating it yields CATKGLLSDTQYF.

V is TRBV27 and J is TRBJ2-1; 9 nucleotides align to TRBD1. V lost 0 bases, J lost 15 bases, and 12 bases stayed unmatched. The CDR3 loop spans 15 amino acids. CDR1 and CDR2 from the germline V gene are MNHEY and SMNVEV (reference sequence). CDR3: CASSLSFGAGQGSFF. CDR3 coding DNA: TGTGCCAGCAGTTTATCCTTCGGGGCGGGACAGGGTTCGTTCTTC.

The V and J genes are TRBV6-4 and TRBJ2-2; TRBD2 is a possible D gene (6 bases). This CDR3 comprises 15 residues. The germline V gene has CDR1 MRHNA and CDR2 SNTAGT. V was cut by 3 bases and J by 4 bases, with 12 bases left in between. The CDR3 loop reads CASSEVGGTTGELFF. The CDR3 coding sequence is TGTGCCAGCAGTGAAGTTGGAGGGACCACCGGGGAGCTGTTTTTT.